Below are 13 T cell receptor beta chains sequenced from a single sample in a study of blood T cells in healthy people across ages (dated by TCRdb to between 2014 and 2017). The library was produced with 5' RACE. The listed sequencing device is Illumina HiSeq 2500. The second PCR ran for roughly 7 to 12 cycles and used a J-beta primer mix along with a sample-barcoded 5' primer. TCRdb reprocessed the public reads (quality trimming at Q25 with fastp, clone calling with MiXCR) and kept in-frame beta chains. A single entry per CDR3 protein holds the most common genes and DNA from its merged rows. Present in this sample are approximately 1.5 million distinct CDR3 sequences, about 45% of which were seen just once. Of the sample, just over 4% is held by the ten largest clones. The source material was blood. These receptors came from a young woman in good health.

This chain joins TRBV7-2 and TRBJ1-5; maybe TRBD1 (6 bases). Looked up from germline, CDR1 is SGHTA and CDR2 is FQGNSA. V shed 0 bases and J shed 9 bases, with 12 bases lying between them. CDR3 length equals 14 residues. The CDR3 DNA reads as TGTGCCAGCAGCTTAGCGCAGGGGCGTTCGCCCCAGCATTTT. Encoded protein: CASSLAQGRSPQHF.

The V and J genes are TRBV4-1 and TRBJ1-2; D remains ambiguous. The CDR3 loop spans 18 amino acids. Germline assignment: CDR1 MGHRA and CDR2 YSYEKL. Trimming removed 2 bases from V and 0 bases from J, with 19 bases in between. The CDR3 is CASSQNIPGISSNYGYTF. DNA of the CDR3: TGCGCCAGCAGCCAAAACATACCCGGGATATCCTCTAACTATGGCTACACCTTC.

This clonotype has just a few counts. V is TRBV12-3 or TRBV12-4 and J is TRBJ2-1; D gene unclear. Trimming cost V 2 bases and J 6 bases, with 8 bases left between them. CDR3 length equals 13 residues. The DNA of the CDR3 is TGTGCCAGCAGTTTATTAGTGGGCAATGAGCAGTTCTTC. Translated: CASSLLVGNEQFF.

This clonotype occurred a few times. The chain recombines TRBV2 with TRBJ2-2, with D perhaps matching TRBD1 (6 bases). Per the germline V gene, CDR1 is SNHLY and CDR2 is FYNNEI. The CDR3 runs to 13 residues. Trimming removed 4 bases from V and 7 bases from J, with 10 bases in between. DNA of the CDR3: TGTGCCAGCAGTGCTACAGGGTACGGGGAGCTGTTTTTT. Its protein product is CASSATGYGELFF. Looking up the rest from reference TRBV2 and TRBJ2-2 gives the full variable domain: EPEVTQTPSHQVTQMGQEVILRCVPISNHLYFYWYRQILGQKVEFLVSFYNNEISEKSEIFDDQFSVERPDGSNFTLKIRSTKLEDSAMYFCASSATGYGELFFGEGSRLTVL.

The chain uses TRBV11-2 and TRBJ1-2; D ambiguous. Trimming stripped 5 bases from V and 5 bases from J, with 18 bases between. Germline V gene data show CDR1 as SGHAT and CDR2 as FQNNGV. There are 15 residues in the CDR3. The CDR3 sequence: CASSESPLAYYGYTF. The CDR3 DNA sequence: TGTGCCAGCAGCGAATCACCGTTGGCCTATTATGGCTACACCTTC.

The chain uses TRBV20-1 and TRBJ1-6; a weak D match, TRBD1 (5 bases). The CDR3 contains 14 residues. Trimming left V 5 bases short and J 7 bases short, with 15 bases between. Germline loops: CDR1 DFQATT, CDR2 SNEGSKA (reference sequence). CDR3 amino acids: CSAQSGTENSPLHF. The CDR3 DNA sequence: TGCAGTGCTCAGTCCGGGACCGAAAATTCACCCCTCCACTTT.

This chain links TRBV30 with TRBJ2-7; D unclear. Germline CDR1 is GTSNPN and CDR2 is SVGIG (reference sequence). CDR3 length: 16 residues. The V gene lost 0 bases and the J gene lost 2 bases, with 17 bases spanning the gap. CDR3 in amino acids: CAWSVRKAASTYEQYF. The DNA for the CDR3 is TGTGCCTGGAGTGTACGGAAGGCAGCCTCTACCTACGAGCAGTACTTC.

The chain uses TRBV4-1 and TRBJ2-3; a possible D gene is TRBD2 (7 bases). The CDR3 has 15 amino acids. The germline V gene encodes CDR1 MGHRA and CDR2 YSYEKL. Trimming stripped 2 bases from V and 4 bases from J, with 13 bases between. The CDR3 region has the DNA TGCGCCAGCAGCCAAACCGCGGGGGCCTCAGATACGCAGTATTTT. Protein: CASSQTAGASDTQYF.

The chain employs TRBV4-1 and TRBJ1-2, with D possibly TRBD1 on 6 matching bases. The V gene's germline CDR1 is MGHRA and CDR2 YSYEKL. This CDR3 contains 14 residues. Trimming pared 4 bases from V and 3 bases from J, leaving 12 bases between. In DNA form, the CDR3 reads TGCGCCAGCAGCCCCGTTCAGGGGCACTATGGCTACACCTTC. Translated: CASSPVQGHYGYTF.

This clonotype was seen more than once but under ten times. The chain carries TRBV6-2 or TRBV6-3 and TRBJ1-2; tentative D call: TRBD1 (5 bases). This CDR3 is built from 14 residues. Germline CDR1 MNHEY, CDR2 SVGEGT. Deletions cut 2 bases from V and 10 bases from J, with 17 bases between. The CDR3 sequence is CASSYRGRDGTYTF. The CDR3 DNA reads TGTGCCAGCAGTTACAGAGGGCGGGACGGTACCTACACCTTC.

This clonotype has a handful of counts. CDR3 amino acids: CATSRVDGRGGEKLFF. The CDR3, as DNA: TGTGCCACCAGCAGAGTCGATGGGAGGGGTGGCGAAAAACTGTTTTTT. J is TRBJ1-4 and V is TRBV15, with D maybe TRBD1 (5 bases). The CDR3 totals 16 residues. V lost 1 base and J lost 8, with 17 bases in between. Germline lookup yields CDR1 LNHNV and CDR2 YYDKDF (reference sequence).

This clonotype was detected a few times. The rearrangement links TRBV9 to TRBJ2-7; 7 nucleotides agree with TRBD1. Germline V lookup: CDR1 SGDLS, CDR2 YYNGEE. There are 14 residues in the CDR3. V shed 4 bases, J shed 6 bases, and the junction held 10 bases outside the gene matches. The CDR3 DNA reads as TGTGCCAGCAGCCCATTGACAGGGAATCGCGAGCAGTACTTC. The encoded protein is CASSPLTGNREQYF. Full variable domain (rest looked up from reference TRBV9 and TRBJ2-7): DSGVTQTPKHLITATGQRVTLRCSPRSGDLSVYWYQQSLDQGLQFLIQYYNGEERAKGNILERFSAQQFPDLHSELNLSSLELGDSALYFCASSPLTGNREQYFGPGTRLTVT.

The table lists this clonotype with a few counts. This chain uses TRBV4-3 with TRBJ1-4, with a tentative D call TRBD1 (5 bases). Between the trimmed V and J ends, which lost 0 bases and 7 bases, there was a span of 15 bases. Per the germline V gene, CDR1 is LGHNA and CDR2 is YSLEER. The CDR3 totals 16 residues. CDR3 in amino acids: CASSQDGGKSGEKLFF. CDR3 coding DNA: TGCGCCAGCAGCCAAGATGGGGGAAAAAGCGGTGAAAAACTGTTTTTT.